The entry that follows covers one TCR beta chain sequence. Antigen specificity is unknown. The data stem from a study of graft-versus-host responses after intestinal transplantation. Repertoires were generated with immunoSEQ multiplex PCR, while TCRdb's copy carries only in-frame clones and drops some. This table holds tens of thousands of clones, over 80% found once. Study-wide points: Allografts of one patient group, those with graft-donor T cell macrochimerism, had high graft-versus-host to host-versus-graft clonal ratios. Recipient marrow showed GvH clones, some seen first in ileum or blood.

Germline V gene data show CDR1 as SGHAT and CDR2 as FQNNGV. The CDR3 runs 13 residues. The V and J ends lost 2 bases and 5 bases respectively, with 10 bases between them. The TCR originated in a human patient who received an intestinal transplant, so some T cells may come from the graft donor. The specimen was PBMCs, collected 98 days after intestinal transplantation. V is TRBV11-2 and J is TRBJ2-7; no firm D call. CDR3 nucleotides: TGTGCCAGCAGCTTAACGGGTTCCCACGAGCAGTACTTC. Its protein is CASSLTGSHEQYF. The full variable domain, rest sourced from reference TRBV11-2 and TRBJ2-7, is EAGVAQSPRYKIIEKRQSVAFWCNPISGHATLYWYQQILGQGPKLLIQFQNNGVVDDSQLPKDRFSAERLKGVDSTLKIQPAKLEDSAVYLCASSLTGSHEQYFGPGTRLTVT.